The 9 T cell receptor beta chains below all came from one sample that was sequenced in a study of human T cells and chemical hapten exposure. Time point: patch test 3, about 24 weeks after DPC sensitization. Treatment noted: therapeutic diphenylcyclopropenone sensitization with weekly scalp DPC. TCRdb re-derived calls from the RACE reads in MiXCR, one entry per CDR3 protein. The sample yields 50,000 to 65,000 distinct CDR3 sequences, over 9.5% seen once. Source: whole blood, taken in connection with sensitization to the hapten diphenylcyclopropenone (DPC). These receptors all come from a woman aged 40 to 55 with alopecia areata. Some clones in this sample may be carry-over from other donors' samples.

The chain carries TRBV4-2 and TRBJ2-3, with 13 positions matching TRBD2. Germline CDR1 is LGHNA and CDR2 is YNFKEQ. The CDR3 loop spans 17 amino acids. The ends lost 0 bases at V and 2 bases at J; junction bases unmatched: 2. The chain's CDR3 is CASSQETSGGFTDTQYF. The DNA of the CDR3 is TGTGCCAGCAGCCAAGAGACTAGCGGGGGGTTCACAGATACGCAGTATTTT.

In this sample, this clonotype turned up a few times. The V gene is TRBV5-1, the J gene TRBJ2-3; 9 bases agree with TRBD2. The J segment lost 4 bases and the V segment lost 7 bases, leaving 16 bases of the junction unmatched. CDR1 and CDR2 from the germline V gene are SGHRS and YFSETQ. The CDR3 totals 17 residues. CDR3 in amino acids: CASCDAPPRGGPDTQYF. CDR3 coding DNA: TGCGCCAGCTGTGACGCCCCCCCGCGGGGGGGGCCAGATACGCAGTATTTT.

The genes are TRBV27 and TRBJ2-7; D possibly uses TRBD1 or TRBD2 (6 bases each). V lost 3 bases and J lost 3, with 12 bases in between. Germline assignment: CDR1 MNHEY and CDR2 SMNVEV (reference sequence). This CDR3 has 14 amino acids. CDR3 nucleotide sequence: TGTGCCAGCAGTTTGAGGGGGGTACTCTACGAGCAGTACTTC. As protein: CASSLRGVLYEQYF.

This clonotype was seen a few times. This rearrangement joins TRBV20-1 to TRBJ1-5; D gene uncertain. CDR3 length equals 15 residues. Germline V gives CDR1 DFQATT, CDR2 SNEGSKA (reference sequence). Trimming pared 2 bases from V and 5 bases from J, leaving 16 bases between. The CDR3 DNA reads TGCAGTGCTAGAACAACAGAGTGGAGTGATCAGCCCCAGCATTTT. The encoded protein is CSARTTEWSDQPQHF.

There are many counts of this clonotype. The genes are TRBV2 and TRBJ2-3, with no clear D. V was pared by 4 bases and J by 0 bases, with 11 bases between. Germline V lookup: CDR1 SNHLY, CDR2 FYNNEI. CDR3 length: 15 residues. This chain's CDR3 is CASSGGTSSTDTQYF. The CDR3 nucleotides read TGTGCCAGCAGTGGGGGTACGTCTAGCACAGATACGCAGTATTTT.

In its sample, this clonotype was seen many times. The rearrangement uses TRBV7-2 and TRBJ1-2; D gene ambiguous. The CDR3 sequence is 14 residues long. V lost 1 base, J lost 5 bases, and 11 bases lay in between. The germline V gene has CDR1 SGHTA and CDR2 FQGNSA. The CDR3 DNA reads TGTGCCAGCAGCTTAGTAAGCCAGAATTATGGCTACACCTTC. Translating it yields CASSLVSQNYGYTF.

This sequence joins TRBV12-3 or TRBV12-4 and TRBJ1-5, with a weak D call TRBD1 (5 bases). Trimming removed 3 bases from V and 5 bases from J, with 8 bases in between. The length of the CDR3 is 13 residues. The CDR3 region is CASSFRDDQPQHF. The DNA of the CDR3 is TGTGCCAGCAGTTTCAGGGATGATCAGCCCCAGCATTTT.

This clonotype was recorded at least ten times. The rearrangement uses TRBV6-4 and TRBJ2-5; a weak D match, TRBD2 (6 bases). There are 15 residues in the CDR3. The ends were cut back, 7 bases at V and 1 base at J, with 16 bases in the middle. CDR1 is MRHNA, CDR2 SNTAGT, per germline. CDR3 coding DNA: TGTGCCAGCATGCCCCTGCGGAGGGTCCAAGAGACCCAGTACTTC. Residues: CASMPLRRVQETQYF.

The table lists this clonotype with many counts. The CDR3 DNA reads as TGTGCCAGCAGTGAGGGGAGCACAGATACGCAGTATTTT. Residues: CASSEGSTDTQYF. The V and J genes are TRBV2 and TRBJ2-3; D not certain. This CDR3 is built from 13 residues. V dropped 3 bases and J dropped 0 bases, with 4 bases sitting between them. Germline-derived CDR1 and CDR2 are SNHLY and FYNNEI.